This T cell receptor beta chain was documented in a study of identical twins. TCRdb reprocessed the 5' RACE reads via MiXCR and lists one record per CDR3 protein. The table shows a few hundred thousand distinct CDR3 sequences, with about 9% occurring only once. V was trimmed by 6 bases and J by 9 bases, leaving 6 bases between them. CDR1 and CDR2 (germline): MDHEN, SYDVKM. This CDR3 region has 10 residues. The clonotype was recovered from a woman between 50 and 59 years old in good health. The specimen was naive T cells sorted from blood. This chain uses TRBV28 with TRBJ1-5; no definite D call. The CDR3 sequence is CASSGRPQHF. CDR3 DNA: TGTGCCAGCAGCGGGAGGCCCCAGCATTTT.